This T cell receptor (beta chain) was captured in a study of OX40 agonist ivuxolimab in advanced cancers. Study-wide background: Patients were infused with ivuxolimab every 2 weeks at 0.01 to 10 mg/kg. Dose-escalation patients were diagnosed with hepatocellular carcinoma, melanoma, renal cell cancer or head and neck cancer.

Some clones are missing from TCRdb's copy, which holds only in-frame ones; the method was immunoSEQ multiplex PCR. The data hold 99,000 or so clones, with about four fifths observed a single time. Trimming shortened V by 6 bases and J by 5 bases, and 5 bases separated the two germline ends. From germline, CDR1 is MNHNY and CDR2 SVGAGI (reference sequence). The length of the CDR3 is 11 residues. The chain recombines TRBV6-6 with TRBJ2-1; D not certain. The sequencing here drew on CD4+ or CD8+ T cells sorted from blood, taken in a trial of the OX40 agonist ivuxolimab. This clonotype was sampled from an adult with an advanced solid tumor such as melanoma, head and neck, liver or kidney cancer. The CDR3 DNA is TGTGCCAGCAGCCCGAACAATGAGCAGTTCTTC. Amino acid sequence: CASSPNNEQFF.